The text below deals with one T cell receptor (beta chain). Its antigen remains unknown. This CDR3 comprises 15 residues. Germline V gene lookup returns CDR1 SGHVS and CDR2 FQNEAQ. Trimming cost V 6 bases and J 4 bases; bases outside gene matches: 8. Each sample gave at least 7 million isolated PBMCs. This specimen belongs to a study of blood T cells in healthy people across ages. In the study overall: Template-switching capture recovered about one barcoded beta molecule per two T cells.

Study-wide results and caveats: Versus aged donors, long-lived donors had higher diversity and more naive CD4+ cells. Across the age range, TCR beta diversity per million T cells fell in a roughly linear way.

A second roughly 6 to 12 cycle PCR used barcoded and J-beta primers. Each CDR3 protein is one row after TCRdb ran MiXCR on the 5' RACE reads. The table lists 800,000 to 900,000 distinct CDR3 sequences, approximately 67% of them singletons. Sequencing was carried out using blood. The TCR comes from a man under 40 in good health. The chain is built from TRBV7-8 and TRBJ1-4; 7 bases are shared with TRBD1. The CDR3: CASSYRGMRNEKLFF. The CDR3, as DNA: TGTGCCAGCAGTTACAGGGGAATGCGTAATGAAAAACTGTTTTTT.